These 8 T cell receptor beta chains share one sample of origin, sequenced in a study of blood T cells in healthy people across ages. Next came a second PCR, run for about 6 to 11 cycles, which used a sample-barcoded 5' primer along with a J-beta primer mix. MiXCR was run by TCRdb on the 5' RACE reads, yielding one entry per CDR3 protein. The sample lists roughly 680,000 distinct CDR3 sequences, 52% seen once, with 13% in the top ten. The sample comprised blood. These receptors originate from a woman of 80 years or more in good health.

This chain links TRBV5-1 with TRBJ2-7, with TRBD1 matching over 10 bases. The V gene end was trimmed by 1 base and the J gene end by 6 bases; junction bases not matched to a gene: 7. In germline, CDR1 is SGHRS, CDR2 YFSETQ. This CDR3 region has 15 residues. This chain's CDR3 is CASSLRLGQGSEQYF. The CDR3 coding sequence is TGCGCCAGCAGCTTGAGGTTGGGACAGGGGTCCGAGCAGTACTTC.

Ten or more counts support this clonotype. The gene calls are TRBV9 and TRBJ1-2; D is perhaps TRBD1 (6 bases). The CDR3 sequence is 13 residues long. CDR1 and CDR2 (germline): SGDLS, YYNGEE. V lost 5 bases and J 6 bases, leaving 14 bases between the germline ends. CDR3 nucleotides: TGTGCCAGCAGATCTACAGGGACGAATGGCTACACCTTC. The encoded protein is CASRSTGTNGYTF. The whole variable domain, remainder taken from reference TRBV9 and TRBJ1-2, is DSGVTQTPKHLITATGQRVTLRCSPRSGDLSVYWYQQSLDQGLQFLIQYYNGEERAKGNILERFSAQQFPDLHSELNLSSLELGDSALYFCASRSTGTNGYTFGSGTRLTVV.

This clonotype showed up many times. The chain employs TRBV6-6 and TRBJ2-2; 7 bases agree with TRBD1. After removal of 6 bases from V and 3 bases from J, the junction contained 7 bases not matched to a gene. This CDR3 comprises 15 residues. Germline CDR1 and CDR2: MNHNY and SVGAGI (reference sequence). In DNA form, the CDR3 reads TGTGCCAGCAGCCGACCAGGGACAGACACCGGGGAGCTGTTTTTT. Translation gives CASSRPGTDTGELFF.

This CDR3 is CASSESTGVFYNEQYF. CDR3 sequence (DNA): TGTGCCAGCAGCGAGTCTACAGGGGTCTTCTACAATGAGCAGTACTTC. This chain links TRBV9 with TRBJ2-1; 7 nucleotides align to TRBD1. The J call is doubtful: the DNA matches TRBJ2-7 better. This CDR3 comprises 16 residues. Germline lookup yields CDR1 SGDLS and CDR2 YYNGEE.

This clonotype was found many times. This clone may be a read error of a much larger clone one base away. The chain is built from TRBV6-6 and TRBJ2-3; D possibly corresponds to TRBD1 (5 bases). This CDR3 region has 10 residues. The germline V gene has CDR1 MNHNY and CDR2 SVGAGI (reference sequence). The chain's CDR3 is CGSRGDTQYF. CDR3 nucleotide sequence: TGTGGATCTAGGGGAGATACGCAGTATTTT.

Written as DNA, the CDR3 is TGTGCCAGCAGTTACTCGACGGCCTCCACTCTATATGGTGGGCAGTACTTC. It yields the protein CASSYSTASTLYGGQYF. The V gene is TRBV6-2 or TRBV6-3, the J gene TRBJ2-7; D not resolved. The V and J ends lost 0 bases and 9 bases respectively, with 24 bases between them. CDR1 and CDR2 from the germline V gene are MNHEY and SVGEGT. CDR3 length: 17 amino acids.

This chain uses TRBV29-1 with TRBJ2-5; no reliable D call. Germline lookup yields CDR1 SQVTM and CDR2 ANQGSEA. Trimming stripped 4 bases from V and 2 bases from J, with 11 bases between. The CDR3 covers 13 residues. CDR3 in DNA: TGCAGCGTTGCCACCCAATCGCAAGAGACCCAGTACTTC. Protein: CSVATQSQETQYF.

With respect to this clonotype: One end of the junction is discordant with germline, which a read error may explain. The chain links TRBV7-2 to TRBJ1-2, with 9 nucleotides matching TRBD1. Germline CDR1 and CDR2: SGHTA and FQGNSA. This CDR3 is built from 14 residues. Written as DNA, the CDR3 is TGTGCCAGCAGCTTGGGACAGGGAAACTATGGCTGCACCTTC. This sequence encodes CASSLGQGNYGCTF.